This T cell receptor beta chain derives from a study of control samples from healthy donors and cancer patients. This table comes from immunoSEQ multiplex PCR, and its TCRdb copy is limited to in-frame clones, with some not included. Of roughly 200,000 clones in the sample, about 91% are singletons; the top ten hold 1.8%. V gave up 3 bases and J gave up 3 bases, with 11 bases separating them. Germline V CDR1 and CDR2: SNHLY, FYNNEI. This CDR3 spans 14 amino acids. The clonotype originates from a man younger than 40 in good health. This chain connects TRBV2 to TRBJ1-1; D remains ambiguous. Sequenced input: blood. Here the CDR3 DNA reads TGTGCCAGCAGTGATTTGCAGGCAGACACTGAAGCTTTCTTT. This encodes CASSDLQADTEAFF.